These 7 T cell receptor beta chains were all obtained from the same sample, sequenced in a study of T cell responses to AZD1222 COVID-19 vaccine. The table came from immunoSEQ multiplex PCR; TCRdb's copy has only in-frame clones and leaves some out. Altogether around 86,000 clones are present, almost 90% being singletons, with the ten largest covering roughly 9%. The material sequenced was peripheral blood, taken on day 0 of AZD1222 vaccination. The source of these receptors is an adult in good health.

The table lists this clone with a count of one. CDR3 protein: CASSQGAAGNTGELFF. The CDR3 DNA follows: TGTGCCAGCAGCCAAGGGGCTGCGGGGAACACCGGGGAGCTGTTTTTT. The chain employs TRBV3-1 (or the pseudogene TRBV3-2) and TRBJ2-2; possible D gene TRBD2, 5 bases. V lost 1 base to trimming and J lost 1 base, with 10 bases between them. The length of the CDR3 is 16 residues. Germline CDR1 and CDR2: LGHDT and YNNKEL (reference sequence).

This rearrangement joins TRBV6-2 or TRBV6-3 to TRBJ2-1; 11 bases are shared with TRBD2. V lost 3 bases, J lost 5 bases, and 12 bases stayed unmatched. The CDR3 has 18 amino acids. Germline values: CDR1 MNHEY, CDR2 SVGEGT. The CDR3 sequence: CASSYLLLAGELDNEQFF. The CDR3 nucleotides are TGTGCCAGCAGTTATCTCCTACTAGCGGGGGAGCTCGACAATGAGCAGTTCTTC.

The CDR3 loop reads CASSPIRTGDETQYF. The CDR3 DNA follows: TGTGCCAGCAGCCCAATTCGGACAGGGGACGAGACCCAGTACTTC. This sequence joins TRBV5-6 and TRBJ2-5, with 9 bases matching TRBD1. Germline V gene sequence: CDR1 SGHDT, CDR2 YYEEEE. The CDR3 length is 15 residues. V lost 4 bases to trimming and J lost 5 bases; unmatched junction nucleotides: 9.

The rearrangement joins TRBV27 to TRBJ1-2; 10 bases align to TRBD1. V lost 8 bases, J lost 7 bases, and 10 bases stayed unmatched. CDR1 and CDR2 (germline): MNHEY, SMNVEV (reference sequence). The length of the CDR3 is 14 residues. This chain's CDR3 is CASLARQGAGGYTF. Written as DNA, the CDR3 is TGTGCCAGCTTGGCCCGACAGGGGGCCGGTGGCTACACCTTC.

The chain links TRBV5-4 to TRBJ2-1; 7 bases map to TRBD1. Germline CDR1 reads SGHNT; CDR2 reads YYREEE (reference sequence). This CDR3 has 14 amino acids. The junction had 4 bases not matched to a gene; V was cut back by 0 bases and J by 7 bases. The CDR3 protein is CASSLEYRGNEQFF. The CDR3 coding sequence is TGTGCCAGCAGCTTGGAATACAGGGGAAATGAGCAGTTCTTC.

The rearrangement links TRBV18 to TRBJ2-5; 8 bases agree with TRBD1. The germline CDR1 and CDR2 sequences are KGHSH and LQKENI. This CDR3 has 16 residues. V shed 3 bases and J 5 bases; nucleotides not matched to a gene: 11. CDR3 protein: CASSPLPGQGGETQYF. As DNA, the CDR3 is TGTGCCAGCTCACCGCTACCCGGACAGGGCGGGGAGACCCAGTACTTC. Drawing the rest from reference TRBV18 and TRBJ2-5, the complete variable domain is NAGVMQNPRHLVRRRGQEARLRCSPMKGHSHVYWYRQLPEEGLKFMVYLQKENIIDESGMPKERFSAEFPKEGPSILRIQQVVRGDSAAYFCASSPLPGQGGETQYFGPGTRLLVL.

The chain recombines TRBV6-2 or TRBV6-3 with TRBJ2-3; 8 positions match TRBD2. Per germline, CDR1 MNHEY and CDR2 SVGEGT. The CDR3 is made up of 12 amino acids. The V and J ends lost 5 bases and 9 bases, in that order; junction bases with no gene match: 4. CDR3 loop: CASSTGTRTQYF. The CDR3 DNA follows: TGTGCCAGCAGTACTGGGACTAGGACGCAGTATTTT.